Included here is one T cell receptor beta chain sequence, with context. As originally analysed: Cell counts per sample came from amplifying reference gene primers. Profiled with immunoSEQ multiplex PCR; TCRdb holds only in-frame clones, not every one. V and J calls and clone size are as listed in that table; D and trimming were resolved from the DNA. There are 110,000 to 150,000 clones in the sample; 84% occur only once, and roughly two fifths lies in the top ten. This specimen comes from a study of blood T cell repertoires in COVID-19. Whole-study context: Samples came from the United States, Italy and Spain, spanning acute and convalescent COVID-19. From T cells, B-cell-depleted T cells, or PBMCs came the material, which was cDNA or gDNA.

Germline CDR1 and CDR2: KGHSH and LQKENI. The germline V and J ends were trimmed by 4 bases and 5 bases, with 12 bases remaining between them. The CDR3 length is 14 residues. V and J are TRBV18 and TRBJ2-1; D is uncertain. The sequence was obtained from a human donor in a cohort sampled during active COVID-19. Specimen: peripheral blood. The CDR3 is CASSLNAANNEQFF. In DNA, the CDR3 is TGTGCCAGCTCACTAAACGCGGCGAACAATGAGCAGTTCTTC.